The 7 T cell receptor beta chains listed next were all sequenced from one sample in a study of OX40 agonist ivuxolimab in advanced cancers. Produced via immunoSEQ multiplex PCR; TCRdb's table is partial and in-frame only. The top ten hold 0.65% to 0.95% of the sample, which has 65,000 to 95,000 clones, almost 90% seen once. The sample in question was CD4+ or CD8+ T cells sorted from blood, obtained in a trial of the OX40 agonist ivuxolimab. These receptors were taken from an adult with an advanced solid tumor such as melanoma, head and neck, liver or kidney cancer.

The chain couples TRBV28 to TRBJ2-5; D might be TRBD2 (5 bases). V lost 7 bases, J lost 11 bases, and 20 bases lay in between. The germline V gene encodes CDR1 MDHEN and CDR2 SYDVKM. The CDR3 has 13 amino acids. This CDR3 reads CASTLTTTREQYF. As DNA, the CDR3 is TGTGCCAGCACCCTCACTACTACTAGGGAGCAGTACTTC.

The gene calls are TRBV12-5 and TRBJ2-3; D is unresolved. The V gene's germline CDR1 is LGHNT and CDR2 FRNRAP. The CDR3 is 14 residues long. Trimming pared 7 bases from V and 4 bases from J, leaving 15 bases between. The CDR3: CASAPPLSADTQYF. The CDR3, as DNA: TGTGCTAGTGCTCCCCCTTTGTCGGCAGATACGCAGTATTTT. The full variable domain, its missing parts supplied by reference TRBV12-5 and TRBJ2-3, is DARVTQTPRHKVTEMGQEVTMRCQPILGHNTVFWYRQTMMQGLELLAYFRNRAPLDDSGMPKDRFSAEMPDATLATLKIQPSEPRDSAVYFCASAPPLSADTQYFGPGTRLTVL.

V and J are TRBV5-1 and TRBJ2-2; 8 bases match TRBD2. Germline V gene sequence: CDR1 SGHRS, CDR2 YFSETQ. V was clipped by 0 bases and J by 2 bases; unmatched bases: 3. The CDR3 sequence is 16 residues long. CDR3 protein: CASSLDSGSNTGELFF. Here the CDR3 DNA reads TGCGCCAGCAGCTTGGACAGCGGGAGCAACACCGGGGAGCTGTTTTTT.

The CDR3 DNA is TGTGCCAGCAGTTTGAGAAGGACTGAGGGTAAGACCCAGTACTTC. Protein sequence: CASSLRRTEGKTQYF. V gene TRBV28 combines with J gene TRBJ2-5, with D possibly matching TRBD2 (5 bases). The CDR3 sequence is 15 residues long. V was clipped by 3 bases and J by 6 bases, with 17 bases between them. Germline assignment: CDR1 MDHEN and CDR2 SYDVKM.

V is TRBV14 and J is TRBJ1-2, with 8 positions matching TRBD1. The CDR3 totals 19 residues. Germline trimming cut 4 bases from V and 8 bases from J; bases unmatched to any gene: 24. Per the germline V gene, CDR1 is SGHDN and CDR2 is FVKESK. The CDR3 loop reads CASSLVPGQAALSAGGYTF. The CDR3 DNA is TGTGCCAGCAGCCTAGTCCCGGGACAGGCGGCGCTCTCGGCAGGGGGCTACACCTTC.

This rearrangement joins TRBV6-5 to TRBJ1-1; TRBD1 is a possible D gene (5 bases). The V gene's germline CDR1 is MNHEY and CDR2 SVGAGI. The CDR3 sequence is 13 residues long. V lost 4 bases, J lost 4 bases, and 10 bases lay in between. CDR3 residues: CASSFPGLTEAFF. The CDR3 DNA sequence: TGTGCCAGCAGTTTCCCAGGGCTCACTGAAGCTTTCTTT.

A note on this clone: Within the sample, other DNA sequences also encode this same CDR3. The genes are TRBV18 and TRBJ2-5; TRBD1 might be the D (6 bases). The V end lost 3 bases, the J end lost 1 base, and 6 bases lay between the germline ends. The CDR3 loop spans 13 amino acids. Germline loops: CDR1 KGHSH, CDR2 LQKENI. This CDR3 is CASSPDSQETQYF. The CDR3 DNA reads TGTGCCAGCTCACCGGACAGCCAAGAGACCCAGTACTTC. The full variable domain, with the rest looked up from reference TRBV18 and TRBJ2-5, is NAGVMQNPRHLVRRRGQEARLRCSPMKGHSHVYWYRQLPEEGLKFMVYLQKENIIDESGMPKERFSAEFPKEGPSILRIQQVVRGDSAAYFCASSPDSQETQYFGPGTRLLVL.